This entry lists 18 T cell receptor beta chains sequenced from one sample in a study of blood T cell repertoires in COVID-19. TCRdb's table, derived via immunoSEQ multiplex PCR, lists solely in-frame clones and lacks some. The sample comprises about 150,000 clones, 85% to 90% of which are singletons, and roughly 15% rests with the top ten. The specimen sequenced was peripheral blood. The receptor source for this set is a woman aged 40 to 50 with acute or convalescent COVID-19.

This chain uses TRBV11-3 with TRBJ1-6, with D perhaps matching TRBD1 (6 bases). The ends were cut back, 6 bases at V and 7 bases at J, with 16 bases in the middle. The CDR3 covers 15 residues. Germline V gives CDR1 SGHNT, CDR2 YENEEA. This CDR3 is CASSPATGPNSPLHF. In nucleotides, the CDR3 is TGTGCCAGCAGTCCCGCGACAGGTCCCAATTCACCCCTCCACTTT. Full variable domain (missing parts from reference TRBV11-3 and TRBJ1-6): EAGVVQSPRYKIIEKKQPVAFWCNPISGHNTLYWYLQNLGQGPELLIRYENEEAVDDSQLPKDRFSAERLKGVDSTLKIQPAELGDSAVYLCASSPATGPNSPLHFGNGTRLTVT.

V usage is TRBV4-2 and J usage is TRBJ1-2; D is undetermined. This CDR3 has 14 amino acids. The V end lost 0 bases, the J end lost 5 bases, and 10 bases lay between the germline ends. Germline CDR1 is LGHNA and CDR2 is YNFKEQ. The CDR3 loop reads CASSQDRVQYGYTF. CDR3 sequence (DNA): TGTGCCAGCAGCCAAGATCGGGTCCAGTATGGCTACACCTTC.

The chain links TRBV30 to TRBJ1-1; D not resolved. The germline V gene encodes CDR1 GTSNPN and CDR2 SVGIG (reference sequence). The CDR3 sequence is 15 residues long. V gave up 3 bases and J gave up 4 bases, with 18 bases separating them. DNA for the CDR3: TGTGCCTGGAGCGCTCGTGTGGTTGTCGGCACTGAAGCTTTCTTT. The encoded protein is CAWSARVVVGTEAFF.

The rearrangement joins TRBV18 to TRBJ1-4, with 9 bases fitting TRBD1. CDR1 is KGHSH and CDR2 is LQKENI in the germline V gene. The CDR3 length is 17 residues. J gave up 4 bases and V 4 bases, and 10 bases lay outside the gene matches. The chain's CDR3 is CASSRRQGEYVNEKLFF. The CDR3 DNA is TGTGCCAGCTCACGAAGACAGGGGGAATACGTTAATGAAAAACTGTTTTTT.

The chain couples TRBV3-1 (or the pseudogene TRBV3-2) to TRBJ2-7, with D unresolved. The CDR3 has 15 amino acids. Germline V gene data show CDR1 as LGHDT and CDR2 as YNNKEL (reference sequence). The V gene lost 2 bases and the J gene lost 4 bases, with 15 bases spanning the gap. The CDR3 nucleotides are TGTGCCAGCAGCCAATTCCCGGGTTACCAATACGAGCAGTACTTC. As protein: CASSQFPGYQYEQYF.

The chain recombines TRBV5-1 with TRBJ2-3, with D tentatively TRBD2 (5 bases). This CDR3 contains 14 residues. The ends were cut back, 2 bases at V and 4 bases at J, with 11 bases in the middle. Germline loops: CDR1 SGHRS, CDR2 YFSETQ. CDR3 DNA: TGCGCCAGCAGCTTTACTAGTTATGCAGATACGCAGTATTTT. Translating it yields CASSFTSYADTQYF.

The CDR3 region is CASSPMWDRGQNYGYTF. In DNA, the CDR3 is TGTGCCAGCAGCCCCATGTGGGACAGGGGGCAGAACTATGGCTACACCTTC. The chain has TRBV7-9 and TRBJ1-2, with 12 bases fitting TRBD1. This CDR3 has 17 amino acids. The ends lost 5 bases at V and 2 bases at J; junction bases unmatched: 9. The germline gives CDR1 SEHNR, CDR2 FQNEAQ (reference sequence).

The chain recombines TRBV4-1 with TRBJ2-1; D remains unclear. The CDR3 covers 15 residues. V was pared by 4 bases and J by 8 bases, with 18 bases between. Germline V gene data show CDR1 as MGHRA and CDR2 as YSYEKL. Here the CDR3 DNA reads TGCGCCAGCAGCCCCAATGCGGTCGTACCCTATGAGCAGTTCTTC. Translation: CASSPNAVVPYEQFF.

V usage is TRBV5-5 and J usage is TRBJ2-3; 7 positions agree with TRBD2. The trim removed 3 bases at V and 2 bases at J, leaving 9 bases unmatched. The CDR3 extends over 16 amino acids. The germline V gene encodes CDR1 SGHKS and CDR2 YYEKEE (reference sequence). Written as DNA, the CDR3 is TGTGCCAGCAGCTGGGGGGGACGGATCCCCACAGATACGCAGTATTTT. Amino acid sequence: CASSWGGRIPTDTQYF.

The chain links TRBV12-3 or TRBV12-4 to TRBJ1-1; D gene ambiguous. V was shortened by 3 bases and J by 3 bases, with 5 bases between the two germline ends. The CDR3 totals 12 residues. The CDR3 sequence: CASSFADTEAFF. As DNA, the CDR3 is TGTGCCAGCAGTTTTGCGGACACTGAAGCTTTCTTT.

The CDR3 is CASWSGSHNQPQHF. For the CDR3, the DNA is TGTGCCAGCTGGTCAGGATCCCACAATCAGCCCCAGCATTTT. The chain has TRBV6-6 and TRBJ1-5, with no clear D. The V end was cut by 8 bases, the J end by 3 bases, with 14 bases between. Germline lookup yields CDR1 MNHNY and CDR2 SVGAGI (reference sequence). CDR3 size: 14 residues.

The chain uses TRBV7-2 and TRBJ2-7; tentative D call: TRBD2 (5 bases). Germline V gene data show CDR1 as SGHTA and CDR2 as FQGNSA. The ends were cut back, 1 base at V and 1 base at J, with 11 bases in the middle. This CDR3 has 15 amino acids. DNA of the CDR3: TGTGCCAGCAGCTTAGAATTTCGCGGGTCCTACGAGCAGTACTTC. Encoded protein: CASSLEFRGSYEQYF. Full variable domain (remainder filled in from reference TRBV7-2 and TRBJ2-7): GAGVSQSPSNKVTEKGKDVELRCDPISGHTALYWYRQSLGQGLEFLIYFQGNSAPDKSGLPSDRFSAERTGGSVSTLTIQRTQQEDSAVYLCASSLEFRGSYEQYFGPGTRLTVT.

The J gene is TRBJ2-6, the V gene TRBV4-1, with 9 bases that match TRBD1. The CDR3 spans 18 residues. CDR1 and CDR2 from the germline V gene are MGHRA and YSYEKL. The trim removed 3 bases at V and 0 bases at J, leaving 6 bases unmatched. The CDR3 spells CASSHRTGASSGANVLTF. The CDR3 DNA reads as TGCGCCAGCAGCCACCGGACAGGGGCGAGCTCTGGGGCCAACGTCCTGACTTTC.

The chain uses TRBV4-1 and TRBJ1-5; D gene uncertain. V was clipped by 4 bases and J by 7 bases, with 14 bases between them. The CDR3 covers 14 residues. The germline gives CDR1 MGHRA, CDR2 YSYEKL. The CDR3 DNA follows: TGCGCCAGCAGCCTAACGGGGTCCGGACAGCCCCAGCATTTT. Translated, it gives CASSLTGSGQPQHF.

The chain employs TRBV7-9 and TRBJ1-6; TRBD1 matches at 9 bases. The CDR3 runs 13 residues. Germline V gene sequence: CDR1 SEHNR, CDR2 FQNEAQ (reference sequence). The V segment lost 5 bases and the J segment 10 bases; nucleotides outside the gene matches: 3. The CDR3 DNA is TGTGCCAGCAGCGGGACAGGGAAGTCACCCCTCCACTTT. Translation gives CASSGTGKSPLHF.

The chain employs TRBV6-6 and TRBJ1-4; 8 bases map to TRBD1. Germline V CDR1 and CDR2: MNHNY, SVGAGI (reference sequence). The V gene end was trimmed by 6 bases and the J gene end by 3 bases; junction bases not matched to a gene: 3. The CDR3 covers 14 residues. The CDR3 DNA sequence: TGTGCCAGCAGCCAGGGGGCGGCTAATGAAAAACTGTTTTTT. Translation: CASSQGAANEKLFF.

The V call is TRBV7-2, the J call TRBJ2-1; the match to TRBD2 covers 15 bases. J gave up 3 bases and V 5 bases, and 2 bases lay outside the gene matches. The germline gives CDR1 SGHTA, CDR2 FQGNSA. The CDR3 consists of 16 residues. The CDR3 nucleotides are TGTGCCAGCAGCAGGACTAGCGGGGGGGACTACAATGAGCAGTTCTTC. This gives the protein CASSRTSGGDYNEQFF.

The CDR3 DNA is TGTGCCACCAGCAGAGATCGATACAGCGGAAACACCATATATTTT. Residues: CATSRDRYSGNTIYF. The chain joins TRBV15 to TRBJ1-3, with D unclear. V lost 0 bases and J 4 bases, leaving 10 bases between the germline ends. The CDR3 spans 15 residues. The germline V gene has CDR1 LNHNV and CDR2 YYDKDF (reference sequence).